Following are 21 T cell receptor beta chains from one sample sequenced in a study of Ad26.COV2.S vaccination and SARS-CoV-2 variants. The assay was immunoSEQ multiplex PCR, and TCRdb's table has in-frame clones only and misses some. Of 400,000 to 500,000 clones listed, 85% to 90% are singletons. Treatment indicated: around 19 received Ad26.COV2.S at low or high dose, single or two shots; a few received placebo; per-sample allocation not given. The samples date from day 63 after the first vaccine or placebo injection. Sequenced here: peripheral blood, sampled in a trial of Ad26.COV2.S vaccine versus placebo. The receptors were sampled from a person between 18 and 65 years old who received the Ad26.COV2.S COVID-19 vaccine or a placebo.

This chain joins TRBV6-6 and TRBJ2-1; no reliable D call. The CDR3 has 13 amino acids. V was clipped by 4 bases and J by 7 bases, with 11 bases between them. Per germline, CDR1 MNHNY and CDR2 SVGAGI (reference sequence). The CDR3 is CASSSVGENEQFF. The CDR3 DNA reads as TGTGCCAGCAGTTCAGTGGGTGAGAATGAGCAGTTCTTC.

The chain couples TRBV7-2 to TRBJ2-3; 10 positions match TRBD2. The CDR3 totals 17 residues. Germline V gene data show CDR1 as SGHTA and CDR2 as FQGNSA. V shed 5 bases, J shed 1 base, and the junction held 9 bases outside the gene matches. Written as DNA, the CDR3 is TGTGCCAGCAGCCCAGCGCAGCTAGCGGGAGGCACAGATACGCAGTATTTT. Translation gives CASSPAQLAGGTDTQYF.

The chain recombines TRBV5-1 with TRBJ2-1, with TRBD2 identical over 8 bases. Per the germline V gene, CDR1 is SGHRS and CDR2 is YFSETQ. The CDR3 is 15 residues long. Trimming took 9 bases from V and 0 from J; bases not matched to a gene: 8. CDR3 loop: CATAPGTSSYNEQFF. In DNA, the CDR3 is TGCGCCACTGCCCCCGGGACTAGCTCCTACAATGAGCAGTTCTTC.

The V call is TRBV5-3, the J call TRBJ2-7; the match to TRBD1 covers 10 bases. TRBV5-3 is an ORF for which the function is uncertain. Unmatched junction bases numbered 12, after V lost 4 bases and J lost 5 bases. This CDR3 comprises 16 residues. The CDR3 nucleotides read TGTGCCAGAAGCACTATACCGGGACAGGGGTGCCACGAGCAGTACGTC. It encodes CARSTIPGQGCHEQYV.

This rearrangement joins TRBV2 to TRBJ1-1, with TRBD1 as a possible D gene (5 bases). V gave up 8 bases and J gave up 6 bases, with 19 bases separating them. From germline, CDR1 is SNHLY and CDR2 FYNNEI. The CDR3 is made up of 14 amino acids. CDR3 sequence: CASRSTGAHAEAFF. The CDR3 DNA reads TGTGCCAGCCGATCCACCGGGGCTCACGCTGAAGCTTTCTTT.

The chain combines TRBV6-5 with TRBJ2-5, with 8 bases that match TRBD1. This CDR3 region has 15 residues. J lost 4 bases, V lost 6 bases, and 10 bases had no gene match. Germline CDR1 and CDR2: MNHEY and SVGAGI. The CDR3 nucleotides are TGTGCCAGCAGGCCACAGGGGGAGACTATAGAGACCCAGTACTTC. Translation: CASRPQGETIETQYF.

This chain's CDR3 is CASSSIGLTEAFF. CDR3 in DNA: TGTGCCAGCAGTTCGATAGGGCTTACTGAAGCTTTCTTT. This chain joins TRBV11-1 and TRBJ1-1, with D hard to call. CDR3 size: 13 residues. Germline assignment: CDR1 SGHAT and CDR2 FQDESV (reference sequence). V was pared by 6 bases and J by 5 bases, with 13 bases between.

The chain joins TRBV28 to TRBJ2-7; D ambiguous. Germline V CDR1 and CDR2: MDHEN, SYDVKM. The CDR3 consists of 12 residues. Trimming pared 5 bases from V and 3 bases from J, leaving 8 bases between. The CDR3 DNA reads as TGTGCCAGCAGTGCCAGACACTACGAGCAGTACTTC. Protein sequence: CASSARHYEQYF.

This chain uses TRBV6-2 or TRBV6-3 with TRBJ1-6; TRBD1 is a possible D gene (5 bases). V lost 4 bases to trimming and J lost 6 bases, with 7 bases between them. CDR1 and CDR2 from the germline V gene are MNHEY and SVGEGT. The CDR3 covers 13 residues. The CDR3 protein is CASSWDFNSPLHF. The DNA of the CDR3 is TGTGCCAGCAGTTGGGACTTTAATTCACCCCTCCACTTT.

J is TRBJ2-7 and V is TRBV7-2; D is unclear. The CDR3 spans 13 residues. Germline V lookup: CDR1 SGHTA, CDR2 FQGNSA. The ends were cut back, 8 bases at V and 7 bases at J, with 18 bases in the middle. The CDR3, as DNA: TGTGCCAGCTCTAGTGGCGGTTTTTGGGAGCAGTACGTC. As protein: CASSSGGFWEQYV.

This sequence joins TRBV5-1 and TRBJ1-2; TRBD1 agrees at 7 bases. Losses at the gene ends were 4 bases for V and 0 bases for J; bases not matched to a gene: 6. Germline-derived CDR1 and CDR2 are SGHRS and YFSETQ. The CDR3 is 15 residues long. CDR3 region: CASSKGQPTNYGYTF. The DNA for the CDR3 is TGCGCCAGCAGCAAGGGACAGCCAACTAACTATGGCTACACCTTC.

The CDR3 is CASSSGQAMREKLFF. The CDR3 coding sequence is TGTGCCAGCAGTTCGGGACAGGCCATGCGGGAAAAACTGTTTTTT. V and J are TRBV7-9 and TRBJ1-4, with 8 bases fitting TRBD1. J lost 8 bases, V lost 6 bases, and 11 bases had no gene match. The CDR3 sequence is 15 residues long. Per the germline V gene, CDR1 is SEHNR and CDR2 is FQNEAQ (reference sequence).

V usage is TRBV19 and J usage is TRBJ1-2; D gene uncertain. V lost 8 bases to trimming and J lost 1 base, with 17 bases between them. The germline V gene has CDR1 LNHDA and CDR2 SQIVND (reference sequence). CDR3 size: 15 residues. CDR3 DNA: TGTGCCAGTGAGGTGGACGGCTGGCATAACTATGGCTACACCTTC. Translated, it gives CASEVDGWHNYGYTF.

The chain combines TRBV4-2 with TRBJ1-2, with D unresolved. The CDR3 covers 15 residues. The ends were cut back, 0 bases at V and 2 bases at J, with 10 bases in the middle. From germline, CDR1 is LGHNA and CDR2 YNFKEQ. CDR3 in DNA: TGTGCCAGCAGCCAAGATGCGAGCCAGAACTATGGCTACACCTTC. It translates to CASSQDASQNYGYTF.

V is TRBV7-9 and J is TRBJ1-2; D might be TRBD1 (5 bases). CDR3 length equals 17 residues. Germline loops: CDR1 SEHNR, CDR2 FQNEAQ (reference sequence). The V and J ends lost 4 bases and 4 bases respectively, with 22 bases between them. Written as DNA, the CDR3 is TGTGCCAGCAGCTCGTATGGGGGGACCGCGATCTTCTATGGCTACACCTTC. Amino acid sequence: CASSSYGGTAIFYGYTF.

This clone was counted once. The CDR3 region has the DNA TGTGCCAGCAGCTTAAGTGCGGGGTTGCGAGAGACCCAGTACTTC. It yields the protein CASSLSAGLRETQYF. This chain uses TRBV7-9 with TRBJ2-5, with D possibly TRBD2 on 6 matching bases. The CDR3 is 15 residues long. In germline, CDR1 is SEHNR, CDR2 FQNEAQ (reference sequence). V was cut by 2 bases and J by 4 bases, with 14 bases left in between.

The chain joins TRBV9 to TRBJ1-4; D not resolved. V lost 0 bases and J lost 8, with 14 bases in between. The CDR3 runs 15 residues. Looked up from germline, CDR1 is SGDLS and CDR2 is YYNGEE. The CDR3 region has the DNA TGTGCCAGCAGCGTAGATGGGCGGAGGCAGGAAAAACTGTTTTTT. Encoded protein: CASSVDGRRQEKLFF.

The chain uses TRBV6-2 or TRBV6-3 and TRBJ1-2, with 8 bases matching TRBD1. Germline V gene lookup returns CDR1 MNHEY and CDR2 SVGEGT. This CDR3 is 15 amino acids long. The V gene end was trimmed by 0 bases and the J gene end by 8 bases; junction bases not matched to a gene: 8. CDR3 DNA: TGTGCCAGCAGTTACTCGAGCAGGGGGCTACGGGGCTACACCTTC. Amino acid sequence: CASSYSSRGLRGYTF.

The V call is TRBV9, the J call TRBJ2-1; the D gene could be TRBD1 or TRBD2 (6 bases each). Germline CDR1 and CDR2: SGDLS and YYNGEE. V was cut by 4 bases and J by 7 bases, with 21 bases left in between. The CDR3 covers 16 residues. In nucleotides, the CDR3 is TGTGCCAGCAGCAGGGGGGCGCGTCTTTCTTGGAATGAGCAGTTCTTC. Translating gives CASSRGARLSWNEQFF.

V is TRBV7-2 and J is TRBJ2-7, with D unresolved. Trimming left V 1 base short and J 0 bases short, with 13 bases between. The CDR3 is made up of 16 amino acids. CDR1 and CDR2 from the germline V gene are SGHTA and FQGNSA. The CDR3 sequence is CASSLDATEISYEQYV. The CDR3 bases are TGTGCCAGCAGCTTAGATGCGACGGAGATCTCCTACGAGCAGTACGTC.

V is TRBV3-1 (or the pseudogene TRBV3-2) and J is TRBJ2-3; D perhaps matches TRBD2 (5 bases). The CDR3 length is 16 residues. CDR1 is LGHDT and CDR2 is YNNKEL in the germline V gene (reference sequence). Between the trimmed V and J ends, which lost 6 bases and 2 bases, there was a span of 18 bases. The CDR3 here is CASRPVAGGITDTQYF. As DNA, the CDR3 is TGTGCCAGCAGACCAGTAGCTGGAGGCATCACAGATACGCAGTATTTT.